The rows below give T cell receptor beta chains drawn from one sample of a study of metastatic and nonmetastatic thyroid tumors. TCRdb re-called clones via MiXCR from the PCR reads. The sample carries 15,000 or so clones, 20% to 30% recorded once. Sequences were obtained from tumor tissue. The receptors come from a female donor with papillary thyroid cancer or a benign thyroid nodule (not recorded which). Some clones in this sample may be carry-over from other donors' samples. Each CDR3 is given with its conserved first and last residue. Fields, in order: D gene, clone size, J gene, V gene, CDR3 protein, CDR3 DNA. D genes are given only for firm matches. Clone size is not always given. Where it is, it says once, few, many or a class for expanded clones.

TRBD2 medium-sized TRBJ2-1 TRBV30 CAWSVGTSGTEQFF TGTGCCTGGAGTGTAGGTACTAGCGGGACTGAGCAGTTCTTC
TRBD2 many TRBJ2-1 TRBV7-3 CASSLKAGGGNEQFF TGTGCCAGCAGCTTAAAAGCGGGAGGAGGGAATGAGCAGTTCTTC
NA many TRBJ2-5 TRBV2 CASKLVVQETQYF TGTGCCAGCAAATTGGTGGTCCAAGAGACCCAGTACTTC
TRBD2 NA TRBJ2-7 TRBV6-1 CASSVSSGSSYEQYF TGTGCCAGCAGTGTATCTAGCGGGAGCTCCTACGAGCAGTACTTC
TRBD1 many TRBJ1-3 TRBV6-1 CASMGQGVTGNTIYF TGTGCCAGCATGGGACAGGGGGTAACTGGAAACACCATATATTTT
NA many TRBJ1-2 TRBV20-1 CSARDPNYGYTF TGCAGTGCTAGAGATCCCAACTATGGCTACACCTTC
NA many TRBJ1-2 TRBV20-1 CSANGDYGYTF TGCAGTGCCAATGGGGACTATGGCTACACCTTC
NA NA TRBJ2-6 TRBV9 CASSPRGREESGANVTTF TGTGCCAGCAGCCCCCGGGGCAGGGAGGAGTCTGGGGCCAACGTCACGACTTTC
NA many TRBJ1-2 TRBV25-1 CVSSDRHNYGYTF TGTGTCAGCAGTGATAGGCATAACTATGGCTACACCTTC
NA few TRBJ2-7 TRBV6-5 CASSYSSGGYEQYF TGTGCCAGCAGTTACTCGAGTGGGGGCTACGAGCAGTACTTC
TRBD1 many TRBJ2-4 TRBV9 CASSPETGQGVAKNIQYF TGTGCCAGCAGCCCCGAGACCGGACAGGGAGTAGCCAAAAACATTCAGTACTTC
NA once TRBJ2-7 TRBV20-1 CSAQRAGYPYEQYF TGCAGTGCCCAGCGAGCGGGCTATCCCTACGAGCAGTACTTC
TRBD2 NA TRBJ2-1 TRBV11-3 CASSLGRTSGVQEQFF TGTGCCAGCAGCTTAGGACGCACTAGCGGGGTGCAGGAGCAGTTCTTC
NA many TRBJ1-1 TRBV20-1 CSAREDRGAFF TGCAGTGCTAGAGAAGATCGGGGGGCTTTCTTT
TRBD1 NA TRBJ1-5 TRBV19 CASSTGGYTSNQPQHF TGTGCCAGCTCCACAGGGGGGTATACGAGCAATCAGCCCCAGCATTTT
NA many TRBJ1-1 TRBV5-8 CASSLGRLRTEAFF TGTGCCAGCAGCTTGGGCAGGCTCCGCACTGAAGCTTTCTTT
TRBD2 many TRBJ2-5 TRBV7-9 CASSSPGLAGSKETQYF TGTGCCAGCAGCTCCCCGGGACTAGCGGGATCAAAAGAGACCCAGTACTTC
NA many TRBJ1-1 TRBV18 CASSPLETGPEAFF TGTGCCAGCTCACCCTTAGAAACCGGCCCTGAAGCTTTCTTT
TRBD2 many TRBJ2-2 TRBV7-8 CASSLVAGAVGELFF TGTGCCAGCAGCTTAGTAGCGGGAGCGGTTGGGGAGCTGTTTTTT
NA medium-sized TRBJ2-2 TRBV28 CASSLPRDTGELFF TGTGCCAGCAGTTTACCCCGGGACACCGGGGAGCTGTTTTTT
NA NA TRBJ2-3 TRBV20-1 CSARDNASPWDTQYF TGCAGTGCTAGAGATAACGCGTCCCCGTGGGATACGCAGTATTTT
TRBD1 many TRBJ2-7 TRBV9 CASSVEGQGRNEQYF TGTGCCAGCAGCGTAGAGGGACAGGGGAGGAACGAGCAGTACTTC
NA many TRBJ2-1 TRBV7-2 CASSLPSSGGQQFF TGTGCCAGCAGCTTACCCTCGAGCGGAGGCCAGCAGTTCTTC
NA few TRBJ2-2 TRBV27 CASSFPSGVGGELFF TGCGCCAGCAGTTTCCCGTCCGGGGTGGGGGGCGAGCTGTTTTTT
NA many TRBJ1-5 TRBV28 CASSLRQLSQPQHF TGTGCCAGCAGCCTACGACAGTTAAGTCAGCCCCAGCATTTT
NA NA TRBJ2-2 TRBV12-3/TRBV12-4 CASSFGSVRARLGTVDLFF TGTGCCAGCAGTTTTGGGAGCGTGAGGGCTCGACTCGGAACCGTGGATCTGTTTTTT